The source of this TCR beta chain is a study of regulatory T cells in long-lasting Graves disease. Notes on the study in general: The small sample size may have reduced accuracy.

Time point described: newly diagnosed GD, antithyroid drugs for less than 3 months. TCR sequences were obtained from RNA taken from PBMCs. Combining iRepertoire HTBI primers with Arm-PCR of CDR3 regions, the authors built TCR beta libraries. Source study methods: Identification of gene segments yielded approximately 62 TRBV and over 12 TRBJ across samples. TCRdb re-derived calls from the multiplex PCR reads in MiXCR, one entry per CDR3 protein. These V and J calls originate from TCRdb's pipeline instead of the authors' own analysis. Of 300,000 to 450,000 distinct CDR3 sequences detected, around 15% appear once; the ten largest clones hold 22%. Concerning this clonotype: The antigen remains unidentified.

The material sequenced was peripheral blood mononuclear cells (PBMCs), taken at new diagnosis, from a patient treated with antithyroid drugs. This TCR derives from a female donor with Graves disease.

CDR3 protein: CASKRREDYGYTF. The CDR3 DNA follows: TGTGCCAGTAAAAGGAGGGAAGACTATGGCTACACCTTC. The chain has TRBV19 and TRBJ1-2; D is undetermined. V lost 7 bases to trimming and J lost 3 bases, with 12 bases between them. The CDR3 has 13 amino acids. Germline V lookup: CDR1 LNHDA, CDR2 SQIVND (reference sequence). The variable domain in full, with the rest retrieved from reference TRBV19 and TRBJ1-2, is DGGITQSPKYLFRKEGQNVTLSCEQNLNHDAMYWYRQDPGQGLRLIYYSQIVNDFQKGDIAEGYSVSREKKESFPLTVTSAQKNPTAFYLCASKRREDYGYTFGSGTRLTVV.